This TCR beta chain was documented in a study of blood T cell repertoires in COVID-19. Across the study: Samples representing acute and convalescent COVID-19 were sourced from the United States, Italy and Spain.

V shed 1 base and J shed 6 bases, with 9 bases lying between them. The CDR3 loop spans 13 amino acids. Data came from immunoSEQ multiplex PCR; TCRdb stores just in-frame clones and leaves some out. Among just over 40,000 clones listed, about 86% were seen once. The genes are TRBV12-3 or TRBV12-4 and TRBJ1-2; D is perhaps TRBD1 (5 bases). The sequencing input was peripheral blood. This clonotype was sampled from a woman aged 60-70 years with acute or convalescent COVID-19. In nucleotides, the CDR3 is TGTGCCAGCAGTTTAGGCAGGGTGGATGGCTACACCTTC. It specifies CASSLGRVDGYTF.